This T cell receptor beta chain was recovered during a study of T-cell memory formation after mild COVID-19. Germline CDR1 MNHEY, CDR2 SMNVEV (reference sequence). This CDR3 is built from 15 residues. Trimming removed 6 bases from V and 5 bases from J; junction bases left unmatched: 6. TCRdb re-derived calls from the 5' RACE reads in MiXCR, one entry per CDR3 protein. The table shows over 450,000 distinct CDR3 sequences, with roughly 20% occurring only once. The sample consisted of PBMCs or a T cell subset sorted from them (not recorded which). The sequence was collected from an adult woman who had mild COVID-19 (a few samples of this study predate the infection). Cell type and time point are not known. The chain couples TRBV27 to TRBJ1-6; 8 nucleotides line up with TRBD1. The CDR3 coding sequence is TGTGCCAGCAGCCCGACAGGGGAGGATAATTCACCCCTCCACTTT. It codes for CASSPTGEDNSPLHF.